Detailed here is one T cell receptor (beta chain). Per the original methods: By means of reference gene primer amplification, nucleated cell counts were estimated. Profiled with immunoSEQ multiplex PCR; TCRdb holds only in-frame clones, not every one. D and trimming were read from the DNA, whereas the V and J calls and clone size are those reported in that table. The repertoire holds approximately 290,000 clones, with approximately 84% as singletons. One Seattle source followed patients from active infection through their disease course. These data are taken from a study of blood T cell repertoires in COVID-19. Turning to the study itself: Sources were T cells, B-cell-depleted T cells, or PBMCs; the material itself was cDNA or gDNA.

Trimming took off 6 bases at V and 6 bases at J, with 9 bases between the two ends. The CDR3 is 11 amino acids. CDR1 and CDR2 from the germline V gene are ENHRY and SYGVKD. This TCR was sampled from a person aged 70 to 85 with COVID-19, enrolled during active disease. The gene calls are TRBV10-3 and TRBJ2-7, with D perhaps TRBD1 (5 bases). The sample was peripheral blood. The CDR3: CAISQGGEQYF. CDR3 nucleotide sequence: TGTGCCATCAGCCAGGGTGGCGAGCAGTACTTC.